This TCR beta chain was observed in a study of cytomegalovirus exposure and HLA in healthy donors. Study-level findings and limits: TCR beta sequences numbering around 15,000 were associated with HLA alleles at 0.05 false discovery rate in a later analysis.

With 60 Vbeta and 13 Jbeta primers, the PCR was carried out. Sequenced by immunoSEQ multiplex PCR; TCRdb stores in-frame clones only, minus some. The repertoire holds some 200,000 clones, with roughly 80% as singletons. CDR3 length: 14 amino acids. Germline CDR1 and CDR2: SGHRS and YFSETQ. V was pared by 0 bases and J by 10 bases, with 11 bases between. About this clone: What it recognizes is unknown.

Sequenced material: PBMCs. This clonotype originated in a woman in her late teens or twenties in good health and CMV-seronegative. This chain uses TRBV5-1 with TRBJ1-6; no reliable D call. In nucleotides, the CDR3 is TGCGCCAGCAGCTTGGACGGGATTGTCTCACCCCTCCACTTT. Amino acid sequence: CASSLDGIVSPLHF.